The 20 T cell receptor beta chains below were found in one sample sequenced in a study of shared clonotypes between healthy human individuals (dated by TCRdb to 2020 to 2021). The library was prepared using the immunoSEQ multiplex PCR assay. The table was pulled from immuneACCESS by TCRdb, which kept in-frame rearrangements only. Such tables lose some clones; where checked, under half of the loss comes from unresolved V genes, and the rest has no known cause. Counted in this sample were around 700,000 clones; about 74% of them appeared once. The top ten constitute over 1.5% of the sample. The material sequenced was memory CD4+ T cells sorted from blood. The cell subset or site label, read with the paper, signifies: CD45RA-negative fraction. The source is a woman aged 25 to 45 in good health.

The DNA of the CDR3 is TGTGCCAGCAGCTCCCAGAGAGGGGCGTACACCCAGTACTTC. Amino acids: CASSSQRGAYTQYF. The gene calls are TRBV11-1 and TRBJ2-5; D tentatively reads TRBD1 or TRBD2 (5 bases each). Trimming stripped 4 bases from V and 8 bases from J, with 17 bases between. CDR1 is SGHAT, CDR2 FQDESV, per germline (reference sequence). The CDR3 runs to 14 residues.

The chain recombines TRBV4-1 with TRBJ2-7; perhaps D is TRBD1 or TRBD2 (5 bases each). Germline CDR1 is MGHRA and CDR2 is YSYEKL. V was clipped by 0 bases and J by 0 bases, with 9 bases between them. CDR3 length: 15 amino acids. The CDR3 here is CASSQDWGNSYEQYF. CDR3 DNA: TGCGCCAGCAGCCAAGATTGGGGGAACTCCTACGAGCAGTACTTC.

The gene calls are TRBV4-1 and TRBJ1-2; 7 nucleotides line up with TRBD1. This CDR3 spans 17 amino acids. Germline assignment: CDR1 MGHRA and CDR2 YSYEKL. V was clipped by 3 bases and J by 0 bases; unmatched bases: 10. DNA of the CDR3: TGCGCCAGCAGCCAGGAGGAAGGGACAGTTACTAACTATGGCTACACCTTC. This translates into CASSQEEGTVTNYGYTF.

To note about this clone: Other DNA sequences within the sample encode an identical CDR3. V and J are TRBV15 and TRBJ1-5; D unresolved. There are 14 residues in the CDR3. Germline V CDR1 and CDR2: LNHNV, YYDKDF (reference sequence). V gave up 0 bases and J gave up 4 bases, with 7 bases separating them. The CDR3: CATSRDPENQPQHF. The CDR3 DNA follows: TGTGCCACCAGCAGAGACCCGGAGAATCAGCCCCAGCATTTT.

CDR3 protein: CASHQGGNQPQHF. The CDR3 nucleotides are TGTGCCAGCCACCAGGGGGGCAATCAGCCCCAGCATTTT. The chain carries TRBV6-1 and TRBJ1-5; 7 positions agree with TRBD1. Trimming removed 8 bases from V and 2 bases from J; junction bases left unmatched: 3. Germline V CDR1 and CDR2: MNHNS, SASEGT. This CDR3 is 13 amino acids long.

The V call is TRBV9, the J call TRBJ2-1, with 7 bases aligning to TRBD2. The CDR3 covers 16 residues. With 3 bases clipped from V and 2 bases from J, the junction kept 8 bases outside the gene matches. Germline lookup yields CDR1 SGDLS and CDR2 YYNGEE. CDR3: CASSGVVGGPYNEQFF. For the CDR3, the DNA is TGTGCCAGCAGCGGGGTTGTGGGAGGGCCCTACAATGAGCAGTTCTTC.

The sample holds many counts of this clone. The chain is built from TRBV7-2 and TRBJ2-1; a weak D match, TRBD1 (5 bases). V dropped 5 bases and J dropped 5 bases, with 16 bases sitting between them. Per the germline V gene, CDR1 is SGHTA and CDR2 is FQGNSA. The CDR3 spans 15 residues. The CDR3 nucleotides are TGTGCCAGCAGCCCTGGCTGGGGCAGAGACAATGAGCAGTTCTTC. Protein: CASSPGWGRDNEQFF.

This clone has a count of ten or more. This CDR3 is also generated by other DNA sequences in the sample. The genes are TRBV7-2 and TRBJ2-1; no clear D. There are 14 residues in the CDR3. Germline CDR1 SGHTA, CDR2 FQGNSA. Trimming shortened V by 1 base and J by 0 bases, and 4 bases separated the two germline ends. CDR3 sequence (DNA): TGTGCCAGCAGCTTAGACAGCTCCTACAATGAGCAGTTCTTC. Translating gives CASSLDSSYNEQFF.

The V gene is TRBV18, the J gene TRBJ2-6; TRBD1 agrees at 9 bases. Germline CDR1 and CDR2: KGHSH and LQKENI. V dropped 6 bases and J dropped 0; count of bases not matched to a gene: 9. The CDR3 is 18 amino acids. The CDR3 DNA reads TGTGCCAGCTCCCAAAACCCGGGACAGGGCTCTGGGGCCAACGTCCTGACTTTC. The encoded protein is CASSQNPGQGSGANVLTF.

The V and J genes are TRBV29-1 and TRBJ2-7, with 12 bases identical to TRBD2. Trimming removed 6 bases from V and 6 bases from J; junction bases left unmatched: 9. Germline assignment: CDR1 SQVTM and CDR2 ANQGSEA. This CDR3 contains 14 residues. CDR3 sequence (DNA): TGCAGCGTCTCTCTAGCGGGAGGGCCTGGCGAGCAGTACTTC. Protein product: CSVSLAGGPGEQYF.

The chain combines TRBV19 with TRBJ2-7; 8 bases are shared with TRBD1. Trimming took 5 bases from V and 3 from J; bases not matched to a gene: 9. CDR1 LNHDA and CDR2 SQIVND come from the germline V gene (reference sequence). The CDR3 covers 15 residues. CDR3 sequence reads: CASSGTGGIFYEQYF. CDR3 DNA: TGTGCCAGTAGTGGGACAGGAGGAATATTCTACGAGCAGTACTTC.

The rearrangement links TRBV6-5 to TRBJ1-2; D is unclear. V dropped 2 bases and J dropped 4 bases, with 11 bases sitting between them. The CDR3 spans 14 residues. Germline lookup yields CDR1 MNHEY and CDR2 SVGAGI. CDR3 nucleotide sequence: TGTGCCAGCAGTTACGCGGGCATTAGCTATGGCTACACCTTC. Translated, it gives CASSYAGISYGYTF.

This clone was observed a few times. The chain is built from TRBV10-1 and TRBJ2-5; 9 nucleotides line up with TRBD2. The CDR3 runs to 15 residues. The germline V gene encodes CDR1 WNHNN and CDR2 SYGVQD (reference sequence). J lost 4 bases, V lost 3 bases, and 6 bases had no gene match. The CDR3 sequence: CASSDRLAGRETQYF. Here the CDR3 DNA reads TGCGCCAGCAGTGATCGCCTAGCGGGACGAGAGACCCAGTACTTC.

This clone showed up many times. V usage is TRBV2 and J usage is TRBJ2-1; D not certain. The CDR3 sequence is 15 residues long. V lost 7 bases to trimming and J lost 2 bases, with 15 bases between them. Germline V gene sequence: CDR1 SNHLY, CDR2 FYNNEI. DNA of the CDR3: TGTGCCAGCAACCGAGCCGCCGGTGCCTACAATGAGCAGTTCTTC. It encodes CASNRAAGAYNEQFF.

J is TRBJ2-1 and V is TRBV5-1; no clear D. CDR1 is SGHRS, CDR2 YFSETQ, per germline. The V and J ends lost 2 bases and 0 bases respectively, with 6 bases between them. The CDR3 length is 14 residues. Here the CDR3 reads CASSFTASYNEQFF. CDR3 DNA: TGCGCCAGCAGCTTCACAGCCTCCTACAATGAGCAGTTCTTC.

This clone was recorded once. The chain employs TRBV2 and TRBJ1-1; 10 bases fit TRBD1. Per the germline V gene, CDR1 is SNHLY and CDR2 is FYNNEI. CDR3 length equals 13 residues. The V segment lost 1 base and the J segment 11 bases; nucleotides outside the gene matches: 4. The CDR3 spells CASSEGDRGRAFF. The CDR3 DNA follows: TGTGCCAGCAGTGAAGGGGACAGGGGCCGCGCTTTCTTT.

J is TRBJ1-1 and V is TRBV6-6, with D hard to call. The CDR3 is made up of 13 amino acids. CDR1 and CDR2 (germline): MNHNY, SVGAGI (reference sequence). With 7 bases removed from V and 1 base from J, the gap between germline ends came to 10 bases. The CDR3 here is CASTQRGNTEAFF. CDR3 nucleotide sequence: TGTGCCAGCACTCAACGGGGGAACACTGAAGCTTTCTTT.

This clone was seen only a few times. The V call is TRBV29-1, the J call TRBJ1-3; D gene unclear. Germline loops: CDR1 SQVTM, CDR2 ANQGSEA. V was cut by 6 bases and J by 7 bases, with 13 bases left in between. The CDR3 is 12 residues long. CDR3 nucleotides: TGCAGCGTCCAGGACGGTAGTAACACCATATATTTT. As protein: CSVQDGSNTIYF.

CDR3 protein: CASSEPQVAGGPGETQYF. The CDR3 DNA reads as TGTGCCAGCAGTGAACCCCAAGTAGCGGGAGGGCCGGGGGAGACCCAGTACTTC. This chain connects TRBV25-1 to TRBJ2-5; 11 bases fit TRBD2. CDR1 MGHDK and CDR2 SYGVNS come from the germline V gene. The CDR3 covers 18 residues. V trimming: 2 bases; J trimming: 5 bases; junction bases outside the gene matches: 13.

Written as DNA, the CDR3 is TGTGCCAGCAGTAAAATTTGGGGGGGTAACACTGAAGCTTTCTTT. It specifies CASSKIWGGNTEAFF. The chain is built from TRBV28 and TRBJ1-1, with D possibly being TRBD1 (5 bases). V lost 5 bases, J lost 2 bases, and 15 bases lay in between. This CDR3 comprises 15 residues. The germline CDR1 and CDR2 sequences are MDHEN and SYDVKM.